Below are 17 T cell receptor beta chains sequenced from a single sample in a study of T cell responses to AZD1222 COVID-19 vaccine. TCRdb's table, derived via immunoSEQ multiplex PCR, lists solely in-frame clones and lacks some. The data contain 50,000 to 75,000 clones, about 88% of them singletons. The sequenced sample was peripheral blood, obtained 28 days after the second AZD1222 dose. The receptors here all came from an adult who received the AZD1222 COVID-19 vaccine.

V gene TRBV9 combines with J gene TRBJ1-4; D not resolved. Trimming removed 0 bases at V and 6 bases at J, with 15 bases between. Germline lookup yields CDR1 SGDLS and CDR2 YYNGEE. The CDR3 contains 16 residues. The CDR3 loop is CASSVARLTSDEKLFF. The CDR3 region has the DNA TGTGCCAGCAGCGTAGCTCGACTGACTTCCGATGAAAAACTGTTTTTT. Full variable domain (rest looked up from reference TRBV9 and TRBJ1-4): DSGVTQTPKHLITATGQRVTLRCSPRSGDLSVYWYQQSLDQGLQFLIQYYNGEERAKGNILERFSAQQFPDLHSELNLSSLELGDSALYFCASSVARLTSDEKLFFGSGTQLSVL.

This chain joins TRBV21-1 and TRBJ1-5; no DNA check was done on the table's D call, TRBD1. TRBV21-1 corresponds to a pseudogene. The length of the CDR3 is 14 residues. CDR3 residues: CASAPGQGYQPQHF. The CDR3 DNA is TGTGCCAGCGCTCCGGGACAGGGGTATCAGCCCCAGCATTTT.

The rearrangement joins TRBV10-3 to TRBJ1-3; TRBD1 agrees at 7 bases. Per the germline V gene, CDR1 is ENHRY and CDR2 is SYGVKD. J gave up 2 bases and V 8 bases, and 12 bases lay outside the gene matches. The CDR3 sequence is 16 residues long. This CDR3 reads CAIAFRGGETGNTIYF. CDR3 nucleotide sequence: TGTGCCATCGCCTTCAGGGGGGGGGAAACTGGAAACACCATATATTTT.

CDR3 DNA: TGCGCCAGCAGCTTAGGTATCAAAGAGACCCAGTACTTC. Translation gives CASSLGIKETQYF. The rearrangement joins TRBV5-1 to TRBJ2-5; no reliable D call. V dropped 2 bases and J dropped 3 bases, with 8 bases sitting between them. CDR1 is SGHRS, CDR2 YFSETQ, per germline. The CDR3 has 13 residues.

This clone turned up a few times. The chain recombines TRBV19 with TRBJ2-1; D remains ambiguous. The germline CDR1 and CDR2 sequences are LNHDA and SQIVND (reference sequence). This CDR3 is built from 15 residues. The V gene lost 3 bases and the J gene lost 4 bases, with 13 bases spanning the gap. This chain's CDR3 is CASSMVVATYNEQFF. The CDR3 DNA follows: TGTGCCAGTAGTATGGTTGTAGCCACATACAATGAGCAGTTCTTC.

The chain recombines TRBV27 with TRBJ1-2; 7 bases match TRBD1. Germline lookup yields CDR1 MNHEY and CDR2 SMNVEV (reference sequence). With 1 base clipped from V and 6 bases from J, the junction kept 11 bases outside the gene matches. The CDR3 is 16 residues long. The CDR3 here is CASSLLGGEHGNGYTF. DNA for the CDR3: TGTGCCAGCAGTTTATTAGGGGGCGAGCATGGGAATGGCTACACCTTC.

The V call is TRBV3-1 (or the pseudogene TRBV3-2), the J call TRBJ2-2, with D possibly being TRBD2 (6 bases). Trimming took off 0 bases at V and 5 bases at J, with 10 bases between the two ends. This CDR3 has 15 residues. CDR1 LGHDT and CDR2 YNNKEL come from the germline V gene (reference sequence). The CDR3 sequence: CASSQDPGRTGELFF. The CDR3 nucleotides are TGTGCCAGCAGCCAAGATCCAGGGAGGACCGGGGAGCTGTTTTTT.

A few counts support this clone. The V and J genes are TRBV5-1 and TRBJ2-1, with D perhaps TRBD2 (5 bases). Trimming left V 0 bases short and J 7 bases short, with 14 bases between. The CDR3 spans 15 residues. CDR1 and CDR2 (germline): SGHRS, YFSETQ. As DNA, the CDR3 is TGCGCCAGCAGCTTGGCGGGAAACAGTCCGAATGAGCAGTTCTTC. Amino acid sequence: CASSLAGNSPNEQFF. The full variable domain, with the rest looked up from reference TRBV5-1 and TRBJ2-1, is KAGVTQTPRYLIKTRGQQVTLSCSPISGHRSVSWYQQTPGQGLQFLFEYFSETQRNKGNFPGRFSGRQFSNSRSEMNVSTLELGDSALYLCASSLAGNSPNEQFFGPGTRLTVL.

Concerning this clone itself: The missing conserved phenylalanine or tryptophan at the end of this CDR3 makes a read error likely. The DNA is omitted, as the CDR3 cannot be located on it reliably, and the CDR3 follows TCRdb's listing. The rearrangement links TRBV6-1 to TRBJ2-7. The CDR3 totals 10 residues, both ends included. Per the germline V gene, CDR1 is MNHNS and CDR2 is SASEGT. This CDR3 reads CASSEPGFYL.

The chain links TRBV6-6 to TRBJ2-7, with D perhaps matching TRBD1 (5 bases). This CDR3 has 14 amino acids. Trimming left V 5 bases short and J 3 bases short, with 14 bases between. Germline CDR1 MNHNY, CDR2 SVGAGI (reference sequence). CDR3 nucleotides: TGTGCCAGCAGTCTCGACAGACCGATCTACGAGCAGTACTTC. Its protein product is CASSLDRPIYEQYF.

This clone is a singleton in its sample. DNA for the CDR3: TGTGCCAGCAGCGGGACGGTCTCCTACGAGCAGTACTTC. Translation: CASSGTVSYEQYF. The chain has TRBV9 and TRBJ2-7; D is ambiguous. V was pared by 3 bases and J by 0 bases, with 7 bases between. The length of the CDR3 is 13 residues. Germline loops: CDR1 SGDLS, CDR2 YYNGEE.

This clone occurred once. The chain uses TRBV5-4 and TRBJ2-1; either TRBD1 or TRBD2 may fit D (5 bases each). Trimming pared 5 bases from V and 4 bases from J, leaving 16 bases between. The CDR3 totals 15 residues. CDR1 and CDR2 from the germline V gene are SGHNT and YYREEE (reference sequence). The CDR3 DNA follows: TGTGCCAGCAGTTGGTGGGACCTTCCGTACAATGAGCAGTTCTTC. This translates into CASSWWDLPYNEQFF.

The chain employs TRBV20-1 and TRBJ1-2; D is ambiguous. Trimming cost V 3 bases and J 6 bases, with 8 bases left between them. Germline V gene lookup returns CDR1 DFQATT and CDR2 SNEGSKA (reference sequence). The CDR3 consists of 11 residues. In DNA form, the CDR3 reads TGCAGTGCTAGGGGTGGGGATGGCTACACCTTC. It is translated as CSARGGDGYTF.

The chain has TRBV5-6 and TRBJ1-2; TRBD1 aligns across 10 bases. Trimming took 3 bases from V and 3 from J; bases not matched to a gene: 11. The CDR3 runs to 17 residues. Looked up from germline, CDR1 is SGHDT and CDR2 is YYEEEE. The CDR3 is CASSYNRDRGLHYGYTF. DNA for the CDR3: TGTGCCAGCAGCTACAACCGGGACAGGGGTTTACACTATGGCTACACCTTC.

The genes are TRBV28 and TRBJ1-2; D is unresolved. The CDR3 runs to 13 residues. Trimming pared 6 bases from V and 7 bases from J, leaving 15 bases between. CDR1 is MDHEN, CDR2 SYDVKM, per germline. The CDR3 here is CASSMGRESGYTF. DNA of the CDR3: TGTGCCAGCAGCATGGGGAGAGAAAGTGGCTACACCTTC.

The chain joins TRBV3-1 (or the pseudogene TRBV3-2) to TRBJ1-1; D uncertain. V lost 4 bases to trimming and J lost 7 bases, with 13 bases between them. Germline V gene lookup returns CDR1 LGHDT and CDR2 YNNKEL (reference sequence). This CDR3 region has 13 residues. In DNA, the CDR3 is TGTGCCAGCAGCCCCCTCGGGCGGGTTGAAGCTTTCTTT. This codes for CASSPLGRVEAFF.

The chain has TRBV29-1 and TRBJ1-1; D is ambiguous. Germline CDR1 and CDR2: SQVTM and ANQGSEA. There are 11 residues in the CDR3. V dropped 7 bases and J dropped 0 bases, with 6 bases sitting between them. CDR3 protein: CSAALNTEAFF. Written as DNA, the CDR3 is TGCAGCGCCGCCTTGAACACTGAAGCTTTCTTT.